What follows is one T cell receptor beta chain and its context. Its antigen remains unidentified. This sample's time point: peripheral blood 6 weeks after treatment start. Germline V gene data show CDR1 as MNHEY and CDR2 as SMNVEV (reference sequence). The V gene end was trimmed by 5 bases and the J gene end by 5 bases; junction bases not matched to a gene: 5. CDR3 length: 15 amino acids. TCRdb's copy holds only in-frame clones and misses some; the assay was immunoSEQ multiplex PCR. The sample lists around 80,000 clones, about 91% occurring once. This record belongs to a study of PD-L1 blockade in urothelial cancer. Overall study context: In the patient group, twenty-five of 29 were males with bladder-origin urothelial cancer. A median blood sample held about 150,000 T cells and under 85,000 unique TCRs. Study-wide findings and caveats: Survival was better when pretreatment blood TCR clonality fell below the median.

This receptor was identified in a woman of 80 years or more with urothelial cancer. The V and J genes are TRBV27 and TRBJ2-5; 13 nucleotides agree with TRBD2. The material sequenced was PBMCs, taken around atezolizumab (anti-PD-L1) treatment. For the CDR3, the DNA is TGTGCCAGCAGTGGCGGGACTAGCGGGACCGAGACCCAGTACTTC. Its protein product is CASSGGTSGTETQYF.